This TCR beta chain is from a study of cytomegalovirus exposure and HLA in healthy donors. At the level of the study: Earlier sequencing of some 170 million T cells yielded 95 million to 120 million unique TCR beta sequences.

Comment on this clone: Its cognate antigen is unknown.

Germline loops: CDR1 PRHDT, CDR2 FYEKMQ (reference sequence). The CDR3 is 15 amino acids. V lost 5 bases to trimming and J lost 5 bases; unmatched junction nucleotides: 8. Overall study findings and caveats: Presence/absence analyses rested on an assumption that sequencing depth was roughly uniform across donors.

PCR amplification relied on 60 Vbeta primers (plus 13 Jbeta primers). Per the study methods: Tens of millions of unique TCR beta chains, 9 million to 12 million shared, were counted in a later analysis. Here immunoSEQ multiplex PCR was the method, and the copy in TCRdb shows in-frame clones only, minus some. D and trimming come from the DNA, and the V and J calls and clone size come from that table. The profile shows about 150,000 clones, approximately 72% of them singletons. The chain links TRBV13 to TRBJ2-1; the match to TRBD2 covers 8 bases. The sample taken for sequencing was PBMCs. This TCR was sampled from a man in his late teens or twenties in good health and CMV-seronegative. As DNA, the CDR3 is TGTGCCAGCAGCCGCCAGCGGGGGCCCCACAATGAGCAGTTCTTC. This encodes CASSRQRGPHNEQFF.